This TCR beta chain derives from a study of shared clonotypes between healthy human individuals. The study, taken as a whole, reports: What rarefaction showed was incomplete sorted-subset sequencing despite large depth. Lower generation probabilities were found for non-shared clonotypes than for those shared by all four donors.

Using immunoSEQ multiplex PCR, the repertoire was profiled, and TCRdb retains in-frame clones only, with some absent. The sample has roughly 2,500,000 clones; approximately 93% are singletons. The CDR3 is 14 residues long. The ends lost 0 bases at V and 6 bases at J; junction bases unmatched: 5. CDR1 and CDR2 (germline): SGHRS, YFSETQ. This clone was detected only once. Its target is not known. Sequenced sample: naive CD4+ T cells from PBMCs. Subset indicated: CD45RA+ positively selected. This TCR came from a man aged 18 to 29 in good health. Some clones in this sample may be carry-over from other donors' samples. The genes are TRBV5-1 and TRBJ1-1; TRBD1 aligns across 7 bases. In nucleotides, the CDR3 is TGCGCCAGCAGCTTGGCGGACAGGCTTGCTGAAGCTTTCTTT. It is translated as CASSLADRLAEAFF.